This paragraph reports one TCR beta chain. TCRdb reprocessed the 5' RACE reads with MiXCR, giving one entry per CDR3 protein. The repertoire holds hundreds of thousands of distinct CDR3 sequences, with around 12% as singletons. The data were taken from a study of T cells after yellow fever vaccination. The CDR3 has 13 amino acids. The germline gives CDR1 GTSNPN, CDR2 SVGIG (reference sequence). The V gene lost 3 bases and the J gene lost 1 base, with 7 bases spanning the gap. This TCR came from a man aged 25 to 40 who received the YFV17D yellow fever vaccine. The sample consisted of PBMCs, taken on the day of the yellow fever booster vaccination. The gene calls are TRBV30 and TRBJ2-1, with D possibly being TRBD1 (5 bases). The CDR3 protein is CAWRGASYNEQFF. CDR3 sequence (DNA): TGTGCCTGGAGAGGGGCGTCCTACAATGAGCAGTTCTTC.